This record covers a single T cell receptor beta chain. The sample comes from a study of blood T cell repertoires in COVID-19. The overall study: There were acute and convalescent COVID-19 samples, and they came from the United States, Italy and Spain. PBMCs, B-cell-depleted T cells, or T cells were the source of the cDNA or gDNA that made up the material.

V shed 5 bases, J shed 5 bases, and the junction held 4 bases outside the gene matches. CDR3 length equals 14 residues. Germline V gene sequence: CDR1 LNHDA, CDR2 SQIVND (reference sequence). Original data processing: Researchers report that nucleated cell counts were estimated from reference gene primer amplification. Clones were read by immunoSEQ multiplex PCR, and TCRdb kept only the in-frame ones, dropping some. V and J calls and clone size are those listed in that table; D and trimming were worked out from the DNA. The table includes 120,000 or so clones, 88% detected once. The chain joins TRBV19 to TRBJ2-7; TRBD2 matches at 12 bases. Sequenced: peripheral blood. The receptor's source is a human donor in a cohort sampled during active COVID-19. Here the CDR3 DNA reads TGTGCCAGTAGTTCTAGCGGGAGGGCCGACGAGCAGTACTTC. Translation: CASSSSGRADEQYF.